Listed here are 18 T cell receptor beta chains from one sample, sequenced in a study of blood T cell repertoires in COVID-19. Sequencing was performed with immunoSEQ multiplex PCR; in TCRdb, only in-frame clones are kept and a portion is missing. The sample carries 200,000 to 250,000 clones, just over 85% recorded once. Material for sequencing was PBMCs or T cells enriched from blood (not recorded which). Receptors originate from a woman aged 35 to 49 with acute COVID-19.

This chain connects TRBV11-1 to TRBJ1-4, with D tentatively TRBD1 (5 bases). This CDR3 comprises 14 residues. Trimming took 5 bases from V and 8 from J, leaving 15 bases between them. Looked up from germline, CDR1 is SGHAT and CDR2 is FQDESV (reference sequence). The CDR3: CASSPVGGSEKLFF. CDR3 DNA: TGTGCCAGCAGCCCGGTCGGGGGATCGGAAAAACTGTTTTTT.

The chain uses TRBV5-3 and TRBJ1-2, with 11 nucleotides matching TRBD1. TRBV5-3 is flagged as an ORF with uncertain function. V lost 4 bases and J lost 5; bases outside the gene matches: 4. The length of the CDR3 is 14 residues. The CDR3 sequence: CARSLGQGDYGYTF. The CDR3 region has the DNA TGTGCCAGAAGCCTGGGACAGGGGGATTATGGCTACACCTTC.

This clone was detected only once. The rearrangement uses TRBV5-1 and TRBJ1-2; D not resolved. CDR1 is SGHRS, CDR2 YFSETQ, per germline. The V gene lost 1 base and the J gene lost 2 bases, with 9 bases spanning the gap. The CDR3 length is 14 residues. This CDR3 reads CASSLSGRNYGYTF. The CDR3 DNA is TGCGCCAGCAGCTTGTCAGGCAGAAACTATGGCTACACCTTC. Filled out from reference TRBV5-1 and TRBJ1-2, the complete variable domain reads KAGVTQTPRYLIKTRGQQVTLSCSPISGHRSVSWYQQTPGQGLQFLFEYFSETQRNKGNFPGRFSGRQFSNSRSEMNVSTLELGDSALYLCASSLSGRNYGYTFGSGTRLTVV.

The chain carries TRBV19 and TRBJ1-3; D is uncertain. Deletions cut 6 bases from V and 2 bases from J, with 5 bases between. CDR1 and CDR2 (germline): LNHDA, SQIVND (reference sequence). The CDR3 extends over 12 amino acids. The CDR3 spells CASSPAGNTIYF. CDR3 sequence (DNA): TGTGCCAGTAGCCCCGCTGGAAACACCATATATTTT.

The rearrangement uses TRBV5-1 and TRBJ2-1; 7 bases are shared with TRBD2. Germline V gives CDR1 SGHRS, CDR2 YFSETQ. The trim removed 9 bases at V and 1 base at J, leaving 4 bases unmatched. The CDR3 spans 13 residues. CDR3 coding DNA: TGCGCCACGTCGGGGGGTTCCTACAATGAGCAGTTCTTC. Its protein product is CATSGGSYNEQFF.

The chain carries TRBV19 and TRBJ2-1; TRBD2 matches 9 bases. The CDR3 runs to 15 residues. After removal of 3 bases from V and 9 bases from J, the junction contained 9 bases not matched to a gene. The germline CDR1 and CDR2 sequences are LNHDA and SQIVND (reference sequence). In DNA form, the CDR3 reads TGTGCCAGTAGTATGGGCGGGGGGGCCCTCCGTGAGCAGTTCTTC. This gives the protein CASSMGGGALREQFF.

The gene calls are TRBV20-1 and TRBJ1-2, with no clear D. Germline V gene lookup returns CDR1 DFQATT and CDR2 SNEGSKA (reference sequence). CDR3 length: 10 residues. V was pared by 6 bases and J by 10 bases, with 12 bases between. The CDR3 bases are TGCAGTGCCAGACCCCTTTTCTACACCTTC. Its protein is CSARPLFYTF.

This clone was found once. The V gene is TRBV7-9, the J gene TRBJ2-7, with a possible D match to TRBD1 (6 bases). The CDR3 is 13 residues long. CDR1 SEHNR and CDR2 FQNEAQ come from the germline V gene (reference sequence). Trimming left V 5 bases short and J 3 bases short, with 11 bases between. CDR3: CASSGQISYEQYF. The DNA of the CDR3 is TGTGCCAGCAGCGGACAGATTAGCTACGAGCAGTACTTC.

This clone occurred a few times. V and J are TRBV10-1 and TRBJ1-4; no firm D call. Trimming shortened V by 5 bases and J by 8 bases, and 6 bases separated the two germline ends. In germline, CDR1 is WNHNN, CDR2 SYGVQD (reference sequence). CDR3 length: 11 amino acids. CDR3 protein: CASSNTEKLFF. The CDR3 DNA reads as TGCGCCAGCAGTAACACCGAAAAACTGTTTTTT.

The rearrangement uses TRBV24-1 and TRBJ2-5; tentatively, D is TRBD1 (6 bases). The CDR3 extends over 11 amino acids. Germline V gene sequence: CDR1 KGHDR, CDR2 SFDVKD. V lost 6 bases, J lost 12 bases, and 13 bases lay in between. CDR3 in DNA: TGTGCCACCAGTCATCAGGGGATCGAGTACTTC. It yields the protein CATSHQGIEYF.

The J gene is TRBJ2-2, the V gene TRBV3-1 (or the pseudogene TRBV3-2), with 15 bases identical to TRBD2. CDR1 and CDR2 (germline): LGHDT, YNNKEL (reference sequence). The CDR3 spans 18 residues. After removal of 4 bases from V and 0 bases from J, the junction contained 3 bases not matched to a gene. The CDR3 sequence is CASSPGLAGGPNTGELFF. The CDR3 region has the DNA TGTGCCAGCAGCCCGGGACTAGCGGGGGGCCCGAACACCGGGGAGCTGTTTTTT.

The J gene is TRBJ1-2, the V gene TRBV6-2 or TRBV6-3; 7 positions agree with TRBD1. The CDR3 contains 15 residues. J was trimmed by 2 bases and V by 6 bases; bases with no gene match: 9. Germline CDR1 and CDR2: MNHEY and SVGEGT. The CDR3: CASSQGVQGNYGYTF. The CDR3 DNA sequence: TGTGCCAGCAGCCAGGGGGTACAGGGCAACTATGGCTACACCTTC.

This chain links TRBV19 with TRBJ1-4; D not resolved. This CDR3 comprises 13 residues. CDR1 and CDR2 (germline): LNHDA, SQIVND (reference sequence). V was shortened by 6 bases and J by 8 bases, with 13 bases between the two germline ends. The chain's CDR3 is CASSPTGPEKLFF. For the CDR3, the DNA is TGTGCCAGTAGCCCCACCGGTCCAGAAAAACTGTTTTTT.

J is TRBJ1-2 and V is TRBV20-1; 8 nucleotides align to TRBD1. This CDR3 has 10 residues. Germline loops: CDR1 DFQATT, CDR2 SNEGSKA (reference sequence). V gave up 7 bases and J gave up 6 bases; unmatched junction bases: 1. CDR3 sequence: CSVDRDGYTF. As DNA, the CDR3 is TGCAGTGTGGACAGGGATGGCTACACCTTC.

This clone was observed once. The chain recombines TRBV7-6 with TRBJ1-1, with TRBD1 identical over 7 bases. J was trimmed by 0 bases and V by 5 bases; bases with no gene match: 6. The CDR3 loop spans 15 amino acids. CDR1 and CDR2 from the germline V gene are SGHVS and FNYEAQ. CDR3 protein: CASSHYRGMNTEAFF. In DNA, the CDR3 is TGTGCCAGCAGCCACTACAGGGGCATGAACACTGAAGCTTTCTTT.

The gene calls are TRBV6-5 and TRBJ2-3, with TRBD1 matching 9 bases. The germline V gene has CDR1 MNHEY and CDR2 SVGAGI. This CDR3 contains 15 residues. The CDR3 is CAAGNAGQGPDTQYF. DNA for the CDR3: TGTGCTGCCGGAAATGCGGGACAGGGACCAGATACGCAGTATTTT.

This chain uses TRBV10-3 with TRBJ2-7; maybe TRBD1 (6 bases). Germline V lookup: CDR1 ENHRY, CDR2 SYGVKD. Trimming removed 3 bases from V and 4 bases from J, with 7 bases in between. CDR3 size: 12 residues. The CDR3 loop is CAISEGGYEQYV. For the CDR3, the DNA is TGTGCCATCAGTGAAGGGGGTTACGAGCAGTACGTC.

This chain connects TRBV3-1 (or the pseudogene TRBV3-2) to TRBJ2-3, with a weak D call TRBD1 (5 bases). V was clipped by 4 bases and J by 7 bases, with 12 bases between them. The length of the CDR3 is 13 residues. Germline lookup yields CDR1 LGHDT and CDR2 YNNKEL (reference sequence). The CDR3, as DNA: TGTGCCAGCAGCCCACTTGGGGCAAATACGCAGTATTTT. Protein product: CASSPLGANTQYF.